This TCR beta chain was obtained from a study of shared clonotypes between healthy human individuals. Germline values: CDR1 WNHNN, CDR2 SYGVQD (reference sequence). The CDR3 spans 14 residues. V lost 0 bases, J lost 0 bases, and 6 bases lay in between. All of the donors resided in Nashville, Tennessee, and each was a Caucasian adult. This clone has more than one count but fewer than ten. Profiled with immunoSEQ multiplex PCR; TCRdb holds only in-frame clones, not every one. The data contain 450,000 to 500,000 clones, approximately 81% of them singletons. Sequencing was carried out using PBMCs. The TCR originated in a woman aged 40 to 49 in good health. Some clones in this sample may be carry-over from other donors' samples. The chain employs TRBV10-1 and TRBJ2-7, with no clear D. The CDR3 reads CASSESSRSYEQYF. The CDR3 DNA sequence: TGCGCCAGCAGTGAGTCCAGTCGCTCCTACGAGCAGTACTTC.